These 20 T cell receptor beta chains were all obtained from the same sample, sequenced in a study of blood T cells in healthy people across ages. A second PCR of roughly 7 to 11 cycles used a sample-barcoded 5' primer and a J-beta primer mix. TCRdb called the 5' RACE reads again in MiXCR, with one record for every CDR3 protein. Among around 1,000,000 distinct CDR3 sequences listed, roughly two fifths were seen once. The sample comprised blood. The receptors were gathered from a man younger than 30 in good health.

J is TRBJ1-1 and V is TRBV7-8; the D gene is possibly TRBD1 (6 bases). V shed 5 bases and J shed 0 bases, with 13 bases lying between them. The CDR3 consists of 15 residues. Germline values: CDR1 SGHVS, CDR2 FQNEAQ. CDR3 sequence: CASSKTGAMNTEAFF. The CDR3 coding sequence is TGTGCCAGCAGCAAAACGGGGGCTATGAACACTGAAGCTTTCTTT.

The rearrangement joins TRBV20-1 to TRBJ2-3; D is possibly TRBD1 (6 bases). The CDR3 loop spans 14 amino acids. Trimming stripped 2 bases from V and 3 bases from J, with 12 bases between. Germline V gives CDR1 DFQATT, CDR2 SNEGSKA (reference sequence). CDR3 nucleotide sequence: TGCAGTGCTAGATTGGAAGGGGGAACAGATACGCAGTATTTT. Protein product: CSARLEGGTDTQYF.

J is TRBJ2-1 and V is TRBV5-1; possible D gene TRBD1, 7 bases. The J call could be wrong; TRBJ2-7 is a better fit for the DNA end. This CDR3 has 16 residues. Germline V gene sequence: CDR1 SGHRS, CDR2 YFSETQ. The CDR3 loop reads CASSPRRDSGYNEQYF. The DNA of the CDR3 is TGCGCCAGCAGCCCCCGCCGGGACAGCGGGTACAATGAGCAGTACTTC.

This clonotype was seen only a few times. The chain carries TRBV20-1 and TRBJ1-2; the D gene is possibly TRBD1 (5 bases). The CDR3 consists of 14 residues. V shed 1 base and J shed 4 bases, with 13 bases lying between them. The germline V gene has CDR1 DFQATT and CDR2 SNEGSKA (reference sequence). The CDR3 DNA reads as TGCAGTGCTAGAGTCCGGGACTGGGGCTATGGCTACACCTTC. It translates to CSARVRDWGYGYTF.

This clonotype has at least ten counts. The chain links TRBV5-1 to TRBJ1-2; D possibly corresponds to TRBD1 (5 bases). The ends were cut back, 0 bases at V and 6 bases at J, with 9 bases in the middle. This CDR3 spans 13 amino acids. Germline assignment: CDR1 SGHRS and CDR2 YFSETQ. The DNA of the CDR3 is TGCGCCAGCAGCTTGGGGCAGGGTAATGGCTACACCTTC. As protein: CASSLGQGNGYTF.

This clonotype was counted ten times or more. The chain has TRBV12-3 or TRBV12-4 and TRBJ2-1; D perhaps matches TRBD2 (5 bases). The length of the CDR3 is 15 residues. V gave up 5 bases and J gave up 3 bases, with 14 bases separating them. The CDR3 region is CASSPDGKSYNEQFF. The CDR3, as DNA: TGTGCCAGCAGTCCGGACGGGAAGAGCTACAATGAGCAGTTCTTC.

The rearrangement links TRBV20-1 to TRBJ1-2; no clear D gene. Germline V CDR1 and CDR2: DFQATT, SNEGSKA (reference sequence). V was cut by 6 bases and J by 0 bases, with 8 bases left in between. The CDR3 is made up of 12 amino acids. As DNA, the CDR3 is TGCAGTGCCATGGGCTCTAACTATGGCTACACCTTC. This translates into CSAMGSNYGYTF.

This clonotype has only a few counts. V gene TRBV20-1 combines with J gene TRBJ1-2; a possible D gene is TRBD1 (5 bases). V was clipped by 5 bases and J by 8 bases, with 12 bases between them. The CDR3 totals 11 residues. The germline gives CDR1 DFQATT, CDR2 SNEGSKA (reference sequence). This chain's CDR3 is CSAGDLRGYTF. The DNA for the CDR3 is TGCAGTGCTGGGGACTTAAGGGGCTACACCTTC.

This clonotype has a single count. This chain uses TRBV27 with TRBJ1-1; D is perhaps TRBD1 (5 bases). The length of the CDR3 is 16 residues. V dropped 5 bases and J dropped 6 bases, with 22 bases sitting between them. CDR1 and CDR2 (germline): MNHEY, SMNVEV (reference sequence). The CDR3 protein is CASSPRVPTGGSEAFF. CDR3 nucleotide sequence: TGTGCCAGCAGTCCCAGGGTTCCCACAGGAGGGTCTGAAGCTTTCTTT.

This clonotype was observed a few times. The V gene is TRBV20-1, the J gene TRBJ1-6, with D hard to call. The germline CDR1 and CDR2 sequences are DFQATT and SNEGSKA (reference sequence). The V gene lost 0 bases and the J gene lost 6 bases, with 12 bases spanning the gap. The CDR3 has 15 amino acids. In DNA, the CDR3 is TGCAGTGCTAGAGATCTGCCCAAGAGTAATTCACCCCTCCACTTT. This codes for CSARDLPKSNSPLHF.

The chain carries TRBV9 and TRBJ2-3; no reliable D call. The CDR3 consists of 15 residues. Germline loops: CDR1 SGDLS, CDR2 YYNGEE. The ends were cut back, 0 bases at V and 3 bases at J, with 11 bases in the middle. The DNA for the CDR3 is TGTGCCAGCAGCGTAGAGGTCAGTCGTACAGATACGCAGTATTTT. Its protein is CASSVEVSRTDTQYF.

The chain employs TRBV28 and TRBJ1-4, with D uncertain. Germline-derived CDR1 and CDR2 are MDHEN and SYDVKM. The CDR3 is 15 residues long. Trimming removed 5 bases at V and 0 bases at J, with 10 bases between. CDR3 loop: CASSPPWTTNEKLFF. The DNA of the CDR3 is TGTGCCAGCAGTCCCCCCTGGACAACTAATGAAAAACTGTTTTTT.

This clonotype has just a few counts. Here the CDR3 DNA reads TGTGCCAGCAGTAGCCGACCGGGACTCAAAGAGACCCAGTACTTC. Protein sequence: CASSSRPGLKETQYF. This chain joins TRBV6-1 and TRBJ2-5; the D gene is possibly TRBD2 (6 bases). The CDR3 runs 15 residues. V gave up 5 bases and J gave up 3 bases, with 16 bases separating them. Germline lookup yields CDR1 MNHNS and CDR2 SASEGT.

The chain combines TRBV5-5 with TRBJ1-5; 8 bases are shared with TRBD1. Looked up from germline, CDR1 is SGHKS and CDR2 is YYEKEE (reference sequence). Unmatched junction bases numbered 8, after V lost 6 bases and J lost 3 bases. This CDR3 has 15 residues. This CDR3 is CASNPGQAFNQPQHF. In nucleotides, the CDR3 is TGTGCCAGCAACCCGGGACAGGCCTTCAATCAGCCCCAGCATTTT.

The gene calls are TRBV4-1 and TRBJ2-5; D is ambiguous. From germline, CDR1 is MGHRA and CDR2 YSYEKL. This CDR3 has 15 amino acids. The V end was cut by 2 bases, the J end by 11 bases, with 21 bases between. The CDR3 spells CASSQNALVYNEQYF. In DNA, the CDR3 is TGCGCCAGCAGCCAAAATGCCCTTGTATACAATGAGCAGTACTTC.

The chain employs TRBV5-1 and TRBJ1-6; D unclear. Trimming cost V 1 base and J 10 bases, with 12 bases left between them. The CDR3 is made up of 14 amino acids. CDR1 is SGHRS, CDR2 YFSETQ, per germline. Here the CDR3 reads CASSLSGYGSPLHF. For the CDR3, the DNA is TGCGCCAGCAGCTTGTCGGGGTATGGCTCACCCCTCCACTTT.

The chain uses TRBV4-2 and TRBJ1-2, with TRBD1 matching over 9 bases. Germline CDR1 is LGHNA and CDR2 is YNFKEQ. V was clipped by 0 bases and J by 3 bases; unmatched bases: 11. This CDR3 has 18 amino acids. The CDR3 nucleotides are TGTGCCAGCAGCCAAGATTTACAGGGGGCTCATCGGGACTATGGCTACACCTTC. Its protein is CASSQDLQGAHRDYGYTF.

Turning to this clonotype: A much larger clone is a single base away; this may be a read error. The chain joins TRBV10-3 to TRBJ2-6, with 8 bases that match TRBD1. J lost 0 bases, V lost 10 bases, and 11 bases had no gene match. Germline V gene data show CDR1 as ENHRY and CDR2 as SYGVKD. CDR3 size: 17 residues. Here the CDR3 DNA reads TGTGCCAGCAGACCCGACAGGGGAGGCTCTGGGGCCAACGTCCTGACTTTC. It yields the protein CASRPDRGGSGANVLTF.

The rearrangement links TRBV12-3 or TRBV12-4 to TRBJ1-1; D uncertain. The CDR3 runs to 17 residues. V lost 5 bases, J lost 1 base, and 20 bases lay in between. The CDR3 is CASSPILGMRGNTEAFF. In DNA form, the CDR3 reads TGTGCCAGCAGTCCAATATTGGGAATGAGAGGGAACACTGAAGCTTTCTTT.

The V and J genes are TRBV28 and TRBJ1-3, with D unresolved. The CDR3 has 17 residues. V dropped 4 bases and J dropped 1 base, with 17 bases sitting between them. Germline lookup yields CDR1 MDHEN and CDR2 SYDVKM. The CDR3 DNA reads TGTGCCAGCAGTTCGGTGCACGGTGCAGCTTCTGGAAACACCATATATTTT. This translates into CASSSVHGAASGNTIYF.